The rows below give T cell receptor beta chains drawn from one sample of a study of blood T cell repertoires in COVID-19. The protocol was immunoSEQ multiplex PCR, while the TCRdb copy is restricted to in-frame clones and leaves out a portion. The table shows 190,000 or so clones, with about 86% occurring only once. The sequenced sample consisted of peripheral blood. The receptor set was obtained from a woman in her 70s with acute or convalescent COVID-19. Both conserved end residues are part of each CDR3. Each record gives: clone size, D gene, V gene, J gene, CDR3 protein, CDR3 DNA. The D gene is left open where the match is weak. Only part of the rows carry a size: once, few, many, or a class if the clone is expanded.

-	-	TRBV19	TRBJ2-3	CAISTGSTDTQYF	TGTGCCATTTCGACAGGCAGCACAGATACGCAGTATTTT
once	-	TRBV5-1	TRBJ1-2	CASSLAVDYGYTF	TGCGCCAGCAGCTTGGCGGTTGACTATGGCTACACCTTC
-	-	TRBV7-6	TRBJ1-3	CASSLTVGSSGNTIYF	TGTGCCAGCAGCTTGACGGTCGGGAGCTCTGGAAACACCATATATTTT
-	-	TRBV10-3	TRBJ2-7	CAISETGGGLFEQYF	TGTGCCATCAGTGAGACGGGGGGCGGTTTATTCGAGCAGTACTTC
-	-	TRBV18	TRBJ1-4	CASSPWGDEKLFF	TGTGCCAGCTCACCGTGGGGGGATGAAAAACTGTTTTTT
-	-	TRBV5-1	TRBJ2-3	CASSPPADTQYF	TGCGCCAGCAGCCCGCCCGCGGATACGCAGTATTTT
-	-	TRBV18	TRBJ1-2	CASSPREDFGYTF	TGTGCCAGCTCACCAAGGGAGGACTTTGGCTACACCTTC
-	TRBD2	TRBV5-1	TRBJ2-5	CASSSGLAGGETQYF	TGCGCCAGCAGCTCCGGACTAGCGGGGGGGGAGACCCAGTACTTC
-	-	TRBV19	TRBJ1-1	CASTPRGMNTEAFF	TGTGCCAGTACCCCCAGAGGCATGAACACTGAAGCTTTCTTT
-	TRBD1	TRBV5-1	TRBJ1-1	CASSLVSGQPEAFF	TGCGCCAGCAGCTTGGTATCGGGACAGCCTGAAGCTTTCTTT
-	-	TRBV6-1	TRBJ1-5	CASSEVEGFNQPQHF	TGTGCCAGCAGTGAGGTCGAGGGTTTCAATCAGCCCCAGCATTTT
-	TRBD2	TRBV4-1	TRBJ2-7	CASSQDVLAGGPHGQYF	TGCGCCAGCAGCCAAGATGTCCTAGCGGGAGGGCCCCATGGGCAGTACTTC
-	-	TRBV5-4	TRBJ1-2	CASSLVGGGTMGGYTF	TGTGCCAGCAGCTTGGTCGGTGGAGGGACGATGGGTGGCTACACCTTC
-	TRBD2	TRBV7-9	TRBJ2-1	CASSLALTAGVWNEQFF	TGTGCCAGCAGCTTAGCGCTCACCGCGGGGGTATGGAATGAGCAGTTCTTC
-	TRBD1	TRBV24-1	TRBJ1-5	CATSKTGEFDQPQHF	TGTGCCACCAGCAAGACAGGGGAATTCGATCAGCCCCAGCATTTT
-	TRBD1	TRBV10-3	TRBJ1-3	CAITGQAGNTIYF	TGTGCCATCACCGGACAGGCTGGAAACACCATATATTTT
once	TRBD1	TRBV11-3	TRBJ1-2	CASSTRDRGKDGYTF	TGTGCCAGCAGCACCCGGGACAGGGGAAAAGATGGCTACACCTTC
few	-	TRBV28	TRBJ1-2	CASMTVNYGYTF	TGTGCCAGCATGACAGTCAACTATGGCTACACCTTC
-	-	TRBV3-1/TRBV3-2	TRBJ2-5	CASSQDLSRGTQYF	TGTGCCAGCAGCCAAGATCTGAGTAGGGGGACCCAGTACTTC
few	-	TRBV10-3	TRBJ2-3	CAISEGLSPTDTQYF	TGTGCCATCAGTGAGGGCCTCTCTCCCACAGATACGCAGTATTTT
-	-	TRBV15	TRBJ2-7	CATSREREILYEQYF	TGTGCCACCAGCAGAGAGAGGGAGATTCTCTACGAGCAGTACTTC
-	-	TRBV2	TRBJ2-1	CASSEVATYNEQFF	TGTGCCAGCAGTGAGGTAGCTACCTACAATGAGCAGTTCTTC
-	-	TRBV6-1	TRBJ1-1	CASSEEGRRTEAFF	TGTGCCAGCAGTGAAGAGGGGCGCAGAACTGAAGCTTTCTTT
-	TRBD1	TRBV3-1/TRBV3-2	TRBJ1-1	CASSPTGGFTEAFF	TGTGCCAGCAGCCCGACAGGGGGCTTCACTGAAGCTTTCTTT
-	TRBD1	TRBV6-2/TRBV6-3	TRBJ2-1	CASSAPSDRRFF	TGTGCCAGCAGCGCGCCATCGGACAGGAGGTTCTTC
-	-	TRBV6-5	TRBJ1-2	CASRDTGGAYGYTF	TGTGCCAGCAGAGACACGGGGGGGGCCTATGGCTACACCTTC
-	-	TRBV18	TRBJ2-7	CASSPGLTGEQYF	TGTGCCAGCTCACCGGGGCTTACGGGCGAGCAGTACTTC
-	-	TRBV7-3	TRBJ1-1	CASSSYSMNTEAFF	TGTGCCAGCAGCTCCTACAGTATGAACACTGAAGCTTTCTTT
-	-	TRBV3-1/TRBV3-2	TRBJ2-6	CASSQKGASGANVLTF	TGTGCCAGCAGCCAAAAGGGAGCCTCTGGGGCCAACGTCCTGACTTTC
-	-	TRBV2	TRBJ2-7	CASRKQGVTYEQYF	TGTGCCAGCAGGAAACAGGGAGTAACCTACGAGCAGTACTTC
once	-	TRBV3-1/TRBV3-2	TRBJ1-5	CASSQDTGFNQPQHF	TGTGCCAGCAGCCAAGACACAGGGTTCAATCAGCCCCAGCATTTT
-	TRBD2	TRBV5-6	TRBJ2-1	CASSLGGRGFYEQFF	TGTGCCAGCAGCTTGGGCGGGAGGGGTTTCTATGAGCAGTTCTTC
-	TRBD2	TRBV28	TRBJ2-5	CASSFGLAGGQETQYF	TGTGCCAGCAGTTTTGGACTAGCGGGAGGGCAAGAGACCCAGTACTTC
-	-	TRBV6-5	TRBJ1-3	CASSYGPGASGNTIYF	TGTGCCAGCAGTTACGGTCCTGGAGCTTCTGGAAACACCATATATTTT
-	-	TRBV5-1	TRBJ1-1	CASSHDRDTEAFF	TGCGCCAGCAGCCATGACAGAGACACTGAAGCTTTCTTT
-	-	TRBV3-1/TRBV3-2	TRBJ2-1	CASSPYTSSNEQFF	TGTGCCAGCAGCCCATACACTAGCTCCAATGAGCAGTTCTTC
once	-	TRBV19	TRBJ1-2	CASSILGARGYTF	TGTGCCAGTAGTATCTTGGGGGCGCGTGGCTACACCTTC
-	-	TRBV5-1	TRBJ1-1	CASSSRAMNTEAFF	TGCGCCAGCAGCTCCAGGGCCATGAACACTGAAGCTTTCTTT
-	TRBD1	TRBV18	TRBJ1-6	CASSRDSGQGSSYNSPLHF	TGTGCCAGCTCACGGGACTCAGGACAGGGAAGCTCCTATAATTCACCCCTCCACTTT
-	-	TRBV11-3	TRBJ1-1	CASSSDSEAFF	TGTGCCAGCAGCTCGGACAGTGAAGCTTTCTTT